These 9 T cell receptor beta chains came from one sample sequenced in a study of prognosis after radiotherapy for stage I lung cancer (dated by TCRdb to the early 2020s). The sequencer listed for this sample is Illumina HiSeq 3000. The TCR beta CDR3 region was amplified from genomic DNA by two rounds of multiplex PCR. In the first round of PCR, primers specific to each TRBV and TRBJ gene were used, and the primer sequences are filed in Chinese patent CN105087789A. The public reads were reanalyzed by TCRdb: fastp trimming at Q25, MiXCR alignment, in-frame beta chains only. Entries that share a CDR3 protein sequence are merged under the most common genes and DNA. The table for this sample lists under 55,000 distinct CDR3 sequences; under 45% of them were counted only once. The biggest ten clones account for 8% to 10% of the sample. This specimen was PBMCs, taken before or after stereotactic body radiation therapy (not recorded which). The receptors were sampled from a donor of 50 years or more with non-small cell lung cancer.

On this clonotype: An end of the junction does not agree with germline; a read error may underlie this. The V gene is TRBV5-1, the J gene TRBJ2-2; possibly TRBD1 for D (5 bases). This CDR3 has 15 residues. Germline V gene sequence: CDR1 SGHRS, CDR2 YFSETQ. The CDR3 bases are TGCGCCAGCAGCTTGGTGTACCCGGACACCGGTGAGCTGTTTTTT. Translation: CASSLVYPDTGELFF.

The table lists this clonotype with many counts. The rearrangement links TRBV11-1 to TRBJ2-2; weak D call: TRBD1 (5 bases). The V end was cut by 5 bases, the J end by 7 bases, with 20 bases between. Germline V gene lookup returns CDR1 SGHAT and CDR2 FQDESV (reference sequence). The CDR3 sequence is 16 residues long. CDR3 in amino acids: CASSARPQGAFGELFF. In DNA form, the CDR3 reads TGTGCCAGCAGCGCGAGGCCCCAGGGCGCATTCGGGGAGCTGTTTTTT.

This rearrangement joins TRBV27 to TRBJ2-1; 8 bases are a match to TRBD1. Germline-derived CDR1 and CDR2 are MNHEY and SMNVEV (reference sequence). The ends lost 5 bases at V and 10 bases at J; junction bases unmatched: 13. The CDR3 runs to 15 residues. DNA for the CDR3: TGTGCCAGCAGTAATCAGGGACAGGCCCAAGAAGAGCAGTTCTTC. It yields the protein CASSNQGQAQEEQFF.

This clonotype was counted many times. This chain joins TRBV19 and TRBJ1-5, with 7 bases identical to TRBD1. Germline CDR1 LNHDA, CDR2 SQIVND (reference sequence). J was trimmed by 3 bases and V by 2 bases; bases with no gene match: 7. The CDR3 totals 16 residues. The CDR3 spells CASSIIPGGVNQPQHF. The CDR3 DNA reads as TGTGCCAGTAGTATAATTCCAGGGGGGGTCAATCAGCCCCAGCATTTT. Looking up the rest from reference TRBV19 and TRBJ1-5 gives the full variable domain: DGGITQSPKYLFRKEGQNVTLSCEQNLNHDAMYWYRQDPGQGLRLIYYSQIVNDFQKGDIAEGYSVSREKKESFPLTVTSAQKNPTAFYLCASSIIPGGVNQPQHFGDGTRLSIL.

Notes on this clonotype: This likely reflects a read error, since a far larger clone is one base away. The V gene is TRBV6-2 or TRBV6-3, the J gene TRBJ1-4, with 7 bases identical to TRBD1. CDR3 length: 13 amino acids. The germline V gene has CDR1 MNHEY and CDR2 SVGEGT. V lost 6 bases to trimming and J lost 10 bases; unmatched junction nucleotides: 8. CDR3 in DNA: TGTGCCAGCAGAGACAGGGAACTGGGAAAACTGTTTTTT. It encodes CASRDRELGKLFF.

This chain links TRBV18 with TRBJ2-1; D not resolved. Trimming pared 3 bases from V and 0 bases from J, leaving 12 bases between. The CDR3 is made up of 16 amino acids. Germline-derived CDR1 and CDR2 are KGHSH and LQKENI. DNA of the CDR3: TGTGCCAGCTCACCGCCCACCGGTTCCTCCTACAATGAGCAGTTCTTC. Translated: CASSPPTGSSYNEQFF. The whole variable domain, remainder taken from reference TRBV18 and TRBJ2-1, is NAGVMQNPRHLVRRRGQEARLRCSPMKGHSHVYWYRQLPEEGLKFMVYLQKENIIDESGMPKERFSAEFPKEGPSILRIQQVVRGDSAAYFCASSPPTGSSYNEQFFGPGTRLTVL.

This clonotype was detected a few times. A far larger clone is off by one base, so a read error is likely. V and J are TRBV6-5 and TRBJ1-2; no firm D call. The CDR3 spans 12 residues. The V gene lost 4 bases and the J gene lost 7 bases, with 10 bases spanning the gap. CDR1 is MNHEY, CDR2 SVGAGI, per germline. The CDR3 sequence is CASSSSWCGYTF. Here the CDR3 DNA reads TGTGCCAGCAGTTCCTCATGGTGTGGCTACACCTTC.

This clonotype was counted at least ten times. The chain carries TRBV5-8 and TRBJ1-5; the D is unclear. The length of the CDR3 is 14 residues. Germline CDR1 SGHTS, CDR2 YDEGEE. Trimming left V 1 base short and J 7 bases short, with 12 bases between. The CDR3 here is CASSLYGGKQPQHF. The CDR3 bases are TGTGCCAGCAGCTTGTACGGTGGGAAGCAGCCCCAGCATTTT.

There are a few counts of this clonotype. This chain connects TRBV2 to TRBJ2-2; D remains unclear. The CDR3 is 12 amino acids. Trimming removed 10 bases from V and 6 bases from J, with 12 bases in between. Germline V lookup: CDR1 SNHLY, CDR2 FYNNEI. This chain's CDR3 is CAITSNAGELFF. The CDR3 bases are TGTGCCATCACCTCCAACGCCGGGGAGCTGTTTTTT. The variable domain in full, completed from reference TRBV2 and TRBJ2-2, reads EPEVTQTPSHQVTQMGQEVILRCVPISNHLYFYWYRQILGQKVEFLVSFYNNEISEKSEIFDDQFSVERPDGSNFTLKIRSTKLEDSAMYFCAITSNAGELFFGEGSRLTVL.